This T cell receptor beta chain came from a study of shared clonotypes between healthy human individuals. Study-level points and caveats: Collection of samples was limited to blood; tissue repertoires likely differ. Larger richness was generally estimated for naive than memory subsets. Around 5% of naive CD4 clonotypes were common to a handful of donors.

The repertoire was sequenced with immunoSEQ multiplex PCR; TCRdb's copy has only in-frame clones and lacks some. The sample lists over 800,000 clones, about 91% seen once, with 20% to 30% in the top ten. For this clone: Antigen specificity is unknown.

The naive CD8 fraction comprised CD45RO-negative cells positively selected for CCR7 and excluded terminally differentiated effector memory CD45RA+ cells. Germline values: CDR1 SQVTM, CDR2 ANQGSEA. This CDR3 region has 13 residues. Trimming at V came to 5 bases and at J to 2 bases, leaving 6 bases not matched to a gene. This receptor was identified in a man aged 25-45 years in good health. The material sequenced was naive CD8+ T cells sorted from blood. J is TRBJ2-7 and V is TRBV29-1; 7 nucleotides line up with TRBD1. The CDR3 is CSVKVDRAYEQYF. CDR3 coding DNA: TGCAGCGTTAAAGTCGACAGGGCCTACGAGCAGTACTTC.